This T cell receptor (beta chain) is from a study of blood T cells in healthy people across ages. The study drew donors from healthy Caucasian individuals in Russia aged about 6 to 90. The authors extracted at least 5 micrograms of total RNA per sample. The CDR3 is 11 amino acids. Germline V gene data show CDR1 as LGHNA and CDR2 as YNFKEQ. Trimming took 1 base from V and 12 from J, leaving 9 bases between them. Combining a sample-barcoded 5' primer with a J-beta primer mix, a second PCR ran for 7 to 11 cycles. In TCRdb, the 5' RACE reads were re-called with MiXCR into one record per CDR3 protein. The repertoire holds approximately 830,000 distinct CDR3 sequences, with approximately 67% as singletons.

The sequence was obtained from a man aged 25-40 years in good health. Sequenced: blood. V gene TRBV4-2 combines with J gene TRBJ1-2; D uncertain. The CDR3 nucleotides are TGTGCCAGCAGCCAAGCTGGGGTTAACACCTTC. As protein: CASSQAGVNTF.